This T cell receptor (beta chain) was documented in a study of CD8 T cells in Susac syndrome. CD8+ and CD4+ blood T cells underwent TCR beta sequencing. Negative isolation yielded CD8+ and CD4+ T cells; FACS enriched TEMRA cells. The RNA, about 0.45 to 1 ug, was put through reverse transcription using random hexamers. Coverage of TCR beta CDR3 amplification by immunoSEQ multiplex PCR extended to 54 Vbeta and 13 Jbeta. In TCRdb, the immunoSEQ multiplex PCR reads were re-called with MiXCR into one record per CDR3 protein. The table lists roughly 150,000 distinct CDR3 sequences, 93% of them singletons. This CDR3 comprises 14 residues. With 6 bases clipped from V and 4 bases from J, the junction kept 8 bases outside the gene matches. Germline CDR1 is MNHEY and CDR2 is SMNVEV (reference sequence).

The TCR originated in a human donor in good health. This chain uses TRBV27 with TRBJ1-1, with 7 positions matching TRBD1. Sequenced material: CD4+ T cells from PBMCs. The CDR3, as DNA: TGTGCCAGCAGGGGGCTCTACAGGGGCACTGAAGCTTTCTTT. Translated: CASRGLYRGTEAFF.